The sequence of this TCR beta chain was determined in a study of graft-versus-host responses after intestinal transplantation. Only in-frame clones appear in the TCRdb table, and some are missing; sequencing was by immunoSEQ multiplex PCR. Found here are around 77,000 clones, around 95% of them singletons; the top ten hold less than 0.55%. Turning to this clone: The antigen is unknown.

The CDR3 has 17 residues. The V gene's germline CDR1 is SNHLY and CDR2 FYNNEI. V gave up 5 bases and J gave up 0 bases; unmatched junction bases: 11. The rearrangement links TRBV2 to TRBJ2-7; 9 bases line up with TRBD1. The sequenced sample was unstimulated CD8+ T cells sorted from spleen or lymph node cells, obtained before intestinal transplant. The receptor was derived from a human donor who received an intestinal transplant. This CDR3 reads CASSLAPDRGTSYEQYF. Here the CDR3 DNA reads TGTGCCAGCAGTTTGGCCCCCGACAGGGGGACCTCCTACGAGCAGTACTTC.